These 8 T cell receptor beta chains were all obtained from the same sample, sequenced in a study of long-term antiretroviral therapy in people with HIV. With survey level as its setting, the immunoSEQ assay was v3.0. Assay: immunoSEQ multiplex PCR; the TCRdb copy retains only in-frame clones and omits some. The sample records some 28,000 clones, roughly 96% being singletons. Here the sequenced sample was unsorted PBMCs, taken 6 to 6.5 years after starting antiretroviral therapy. Receptors were obtained from a man younger than 45 with HIV.

This clone was observed once. The CDR3 sequence is CASSLGQGYTEAFF. CDR3 nucleotides: TGTGCCAGCAGCTTGGGACAGGGGTACACTGAAGCTTTCTTT. This chain joins TRBV5-6 and TRBJ1-1, with TRBD1 identical over 8 bases. CDR1 SGHDT and CDR2 YYEEEE come from the germline V gene. This CDR3 region has 14 residues. V lost 0 bases and J lost 3; bases outside the gene matches: 1.

V and J are TRBV7-9 and TRBJ2-5, with TRBD2 identical over 8 bases. The CDR3 spans 16 residues. The trim removed 6 bases at V and 4 bases at J, leaving 13 bases unmatched. Germline V gene lookup returns CDR1 SEHNR and CDR2 FQNEAQ (reference sequence). The CDR3 DNA follows: TGTGCCAGCAGGCCCCCGGGACTAGGGGTTGTAGAGACCCAGTACTTC. It specifies CASRPPGLGVVETQYF. The full variable domain, completed using reference TRBV7-9 and TRBJ2-5, is DTGVSQNPRHKITKRGQNVTFRCDPISEHNRLYWYRQTLGQGPEFLTYFQNEAQLEKSRLLSDRFSAERPKGSFSTLEIQRTEQGDSAMYLCASRPPGLGVVETQYFGPGTRLLVL.

This chain joins TRBV6-5 and TRBJ2-2; 10 bases align to TRBD1. Germline V lookup: CDR1 MNHEY, CDR2 SVGAGI. This CDR3 has 15 amino acids. After removal of 1 base from V and 4 bases from J, the junction contained 0 bases not matched to a gene. CDR3 coding DNA: TGTGCCAGCAGTTACTGGACAGGGGGCACCGGGGAGCTGTTTTTT. As protein: CASSYWTGGTGELFF.

The rearrangement links TRBV6-1 to TRBJ2-3; a weak D match, TRBD2 (5 bases). In germline, CDR1 is MNHNS, CDR2 SASEGT. The CDR3 is made up of 14 amino acids. The germline V and J ends were trimmed by 7 bases and 6 bases, with 17 bases remaining between them. CDR3 coding DNA: TGTGCCAGCACTCGGACTCCTGCGGATGATACGCAGTATTTT. This sequence encodes CASTRTPADDTQYF.

The rearrangement links TRBV28 to TRBJ2-7; D gene unclear. Germline V lookup: CDR1 MDHEN, CDR2 SYDVKM. This CDR3 has 16 residues. V lost 4 bases and J 6 bases, leaving 22 bases between the germline ends. Here the CDR3 DNA reads TGTGCCAGCAGTTCCCCCGGTGCCTCCCCCCGGATCGAGCAGTACTTC. It yields the protein CASSSPGASPRIEQYF.

V gene TRBV11-2 combines with J gene TRBJ1-2, with a possible D match to TRBD1 (5 bases). CDR3 size: 14 residues. V was clipped by 1 base and J by 6 bases, with 12 bases between them. The V gene's germline CDR1 is SGHAT and CDR2 FQNNGV. This CDR3 is CASSLVAGSHGYTF. Here the CDR3 DNA reads TGTGCCAGCAGCTTAGTAGCAGGGAGCCATGGCTACACCTTC.

V usage is TRBV18 and J usage is TRBJ1-2, with a possible D match to TRBD1 (5 bases). Germline assignment: CDR1 KGHSH and CDR2 LQKENI. V gave up 0 bases and J gave up 3 bases, with 5 bases separating them. The CDR3 length is 13 residues. CDR3: CASSPPGDYGYTF. The DNA of the CDR3 is TGTGCCAGCTCACCACCAGGGGACTATGGCTACACCTTC.

Only one count was recorded for this clone. The chain uses TRBV29-1 and TRBJ2-3; TRBD2 might be the D (5 bases). Germline V gives CDR1 SQVTM, CDR2 ANQGSEA. Trimming shortened V by 0 bases and J by 1 base, and 17 bases separated the two germline ends. CDR3 length equals 17 residues. The CDR3 nucleotides are TGCAGCGTTGAAGAAGGGAGTTTTGCGCGCCGCACAGATACGCAGTATTTT. This gives the protein CSVEEGSFARRTDTQYF.